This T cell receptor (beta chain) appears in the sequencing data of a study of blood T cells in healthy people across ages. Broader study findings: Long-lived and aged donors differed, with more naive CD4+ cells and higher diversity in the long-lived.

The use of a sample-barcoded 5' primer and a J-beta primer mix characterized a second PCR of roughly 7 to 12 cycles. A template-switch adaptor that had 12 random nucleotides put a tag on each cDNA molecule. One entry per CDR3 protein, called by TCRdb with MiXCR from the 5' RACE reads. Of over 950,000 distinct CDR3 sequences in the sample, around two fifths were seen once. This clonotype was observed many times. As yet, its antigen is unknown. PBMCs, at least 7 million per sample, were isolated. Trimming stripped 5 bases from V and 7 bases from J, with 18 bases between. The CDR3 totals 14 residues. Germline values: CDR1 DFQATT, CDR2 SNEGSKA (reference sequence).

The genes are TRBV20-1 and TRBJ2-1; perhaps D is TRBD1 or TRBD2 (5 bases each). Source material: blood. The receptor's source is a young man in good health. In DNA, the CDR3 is TGCAGTGCTTGGAAACGGGACGGGCATAATGAGCAGTTCTTC. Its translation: CSAWKRDGHNEQFF.